Each of the 2 T cell receptor beta chains below was sequenced from the same sample in a study of OX40 agonist ivuxolimab in advanced cancers. The assay was immunoSEQ multiplex PCR, and TCRdb's table has in-frame clones only and misses some. In the table there are 75,000 or so clones, 80% to 85% of which are singletons. Sequenced here: CD4+ or CD8+ T cells sorted from blood, sampled in a trial of the OX40 agonist ivuxolimab. The source of these receptors is an adult with an advanced solid tumor such as melanoma, head and neck, liver or kidney cancer.

This clone was seen just once. The V call is TRBV9, the J call TRBJ2-1; 10 nucleotides align to TRBD2. CDR1 is SGDLS and CDR2 is YYNGEE in the germline V gene. Losses at the gene ends were 0 bases for V and 4 bases for J; bases not matched to a gene: 4. The CDR3 loop spans 16 amino acids. CDR3 DNA: TGTGCCAGCAGCGTAGAGAAGGGACTAGCGTACAATGAGCAGTTCTTC. Protein sequence: CASSVEKGLAYNEQFF.

The chain uses TRBV5-1 and TRBJ1-3, with no clear D. Trimming stripped 3 bases from V and 0 bases from J, with 13 bases between. This CDR3 has 16 residues. Per germline, CDR1 SGHRS and CDR2 YFSETQ. This CDR3 is CASSSNSGHSGNTIYF. CDR3 sequence (DNA): TGCGCCAGCAGCTCGAACAGTGGCCACTCTGGAAACACCATATATTTT.